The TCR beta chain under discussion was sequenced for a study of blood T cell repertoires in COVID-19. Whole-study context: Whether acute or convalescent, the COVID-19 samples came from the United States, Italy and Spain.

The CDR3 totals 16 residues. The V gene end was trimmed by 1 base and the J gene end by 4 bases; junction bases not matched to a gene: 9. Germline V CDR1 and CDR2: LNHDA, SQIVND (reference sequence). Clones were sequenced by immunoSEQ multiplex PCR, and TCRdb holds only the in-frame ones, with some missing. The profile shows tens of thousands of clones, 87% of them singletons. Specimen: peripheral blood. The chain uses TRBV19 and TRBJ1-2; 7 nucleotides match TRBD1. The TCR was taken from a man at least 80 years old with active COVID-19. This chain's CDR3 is CASSIGRDRVPYGYTF. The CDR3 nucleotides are TGTGCCAGTAGTATAGGCCGGGACAGAGTCCCCTATGGCTACACCTTC.